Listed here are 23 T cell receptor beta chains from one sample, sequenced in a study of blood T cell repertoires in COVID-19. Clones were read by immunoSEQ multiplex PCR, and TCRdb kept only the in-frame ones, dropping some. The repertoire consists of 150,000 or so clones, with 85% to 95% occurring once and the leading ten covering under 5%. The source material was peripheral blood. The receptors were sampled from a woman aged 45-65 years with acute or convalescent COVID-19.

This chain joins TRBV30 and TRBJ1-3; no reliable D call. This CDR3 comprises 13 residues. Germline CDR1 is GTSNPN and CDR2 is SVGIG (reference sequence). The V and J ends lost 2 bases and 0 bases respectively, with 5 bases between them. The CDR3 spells CAWSTYSGNTIYF. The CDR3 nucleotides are TGTGCCTGGAGTACATACTCTGGAAACACCATATATTTT.

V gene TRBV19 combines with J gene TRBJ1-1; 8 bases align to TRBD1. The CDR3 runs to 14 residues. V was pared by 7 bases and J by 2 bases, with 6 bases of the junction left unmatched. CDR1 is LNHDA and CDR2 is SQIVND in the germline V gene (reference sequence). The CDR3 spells CASITRGPNTEAFF. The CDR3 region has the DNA TGTGCCAGTATCACCAGGGGGCCTAACACTGAAGCTTTCTTT.

The CDR3 nucleotides read TGCGCCCCGCCCCGTCGACAGATCTACGAGCAGTACTTC. Its protein is CAPPRRQIYEQYF. This chain connects TRBV10-1 to TRBJ2-7, with D maybe TRBD1 (5 bases). V was clipped by 11 bases and J by 3 bases, with 17 bases between them. Germline V gene data show CDR1 as WNHNN and CDR2 as SYGVQD (reference sequence). The CDR3 spans 13 residues.

CDR3: CASSPRTASTGANVLTF. For the CDR3, the DNA is TGTGCCAGCTCCCCGAGGACAGCCTCAACTGGGGCCAACGTCCTGACTTTC. The J gene is TRBJ2-6, the V gene TRBV18; D is perhaps TRBD1 (6 bases). V was clipped by 6 bases and J by 2 bases, with 17 bases between them. This CDR3 comprises 17 residues. Germline-derived CDR1 and CDR2 are KGHSH and LQKENI.

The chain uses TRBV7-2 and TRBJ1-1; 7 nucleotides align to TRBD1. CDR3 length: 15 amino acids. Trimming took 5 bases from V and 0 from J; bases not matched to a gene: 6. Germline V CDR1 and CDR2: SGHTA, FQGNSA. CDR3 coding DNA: TGTGCCAGCAGCCCACAGGGGACAGTGAACACTGAAGCTTTCTTT. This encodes CASSPQGTVNTEAFF. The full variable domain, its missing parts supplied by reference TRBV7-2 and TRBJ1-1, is GAGVSQSPSNKVTEKGKDVELRCDPISGHTALYWYRQSLGQGLEFLIYFQGNSAPDKSGLPSDRFSAERTGGSVSTLTIQRTQQEDSAVYLCASSPQGTVNTEAFFGQGTRLTVV.

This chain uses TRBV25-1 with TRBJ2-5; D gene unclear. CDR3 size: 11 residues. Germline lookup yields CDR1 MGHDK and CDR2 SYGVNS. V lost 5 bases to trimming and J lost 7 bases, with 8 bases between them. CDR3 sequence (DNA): TGTGCCAGCAGTAACAGTGGGACCCAGTACTTC. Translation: CASSNSGTQYF. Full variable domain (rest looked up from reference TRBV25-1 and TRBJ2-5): EADIYQTPRYLVIGTGKKITLECSQTMGHDKMYWYQQDPGMELHLIHYSYGVNSTEKGDLSSESTVSRIRTEHFPLTLESARPSHTSQYLCASSNSGTQYFGPGTRLLVL.

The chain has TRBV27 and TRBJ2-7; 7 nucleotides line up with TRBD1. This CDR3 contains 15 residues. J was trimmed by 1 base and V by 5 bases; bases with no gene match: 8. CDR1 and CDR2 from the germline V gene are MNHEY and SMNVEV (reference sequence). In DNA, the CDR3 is TGTGCCAGCAGTCCCCGTCCGGGACAGTCCTACGAGCAGTACTTC. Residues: CASSPRPGQSYEQYF.

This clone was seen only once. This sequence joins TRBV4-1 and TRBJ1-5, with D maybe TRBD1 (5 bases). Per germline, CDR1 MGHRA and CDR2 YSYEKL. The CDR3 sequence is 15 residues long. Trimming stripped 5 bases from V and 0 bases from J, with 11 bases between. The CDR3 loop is CASSTGLSSNQPQHF. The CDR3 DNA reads TGCGCCAGCAGCACGGGACTTTCTAGCAATCAGCCCCAGCATTTT.

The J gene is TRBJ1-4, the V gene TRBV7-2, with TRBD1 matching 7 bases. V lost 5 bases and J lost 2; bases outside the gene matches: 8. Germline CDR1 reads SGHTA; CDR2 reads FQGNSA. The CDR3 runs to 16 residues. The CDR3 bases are TGTGCCAGCAGCAAACCGACAGGGACGACTAATGAAAAACTGTTTTTT. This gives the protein CASSKPTGTTNEKLFF.

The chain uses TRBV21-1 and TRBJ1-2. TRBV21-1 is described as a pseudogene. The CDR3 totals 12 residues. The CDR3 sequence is CASSKVREGYTF. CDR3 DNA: TGTGCCAGCAGCAAAGTGAGGGAAGGCTACACCTTC.

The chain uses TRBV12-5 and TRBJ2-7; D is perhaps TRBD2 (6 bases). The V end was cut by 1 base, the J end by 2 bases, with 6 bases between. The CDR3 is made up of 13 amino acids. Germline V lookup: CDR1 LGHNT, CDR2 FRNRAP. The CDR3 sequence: CASGLGGAYEQYF. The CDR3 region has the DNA TGTGCTAGTGGTTTGGGCGGGGCCTACGAGCAGTACTTC.

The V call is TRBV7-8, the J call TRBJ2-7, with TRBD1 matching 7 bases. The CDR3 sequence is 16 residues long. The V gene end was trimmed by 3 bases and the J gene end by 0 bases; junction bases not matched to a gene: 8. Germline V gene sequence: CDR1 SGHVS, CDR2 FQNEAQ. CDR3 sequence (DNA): TGTGCCAGCAGCTTTTCTGAGACAGGGACCTCCTACGAGCAGTACTTC. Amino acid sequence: CASSFSETGTSYEQYF.

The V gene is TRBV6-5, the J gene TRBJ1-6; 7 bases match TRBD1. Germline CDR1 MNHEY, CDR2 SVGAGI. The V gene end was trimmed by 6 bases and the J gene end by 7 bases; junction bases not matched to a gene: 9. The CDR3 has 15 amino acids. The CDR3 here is CASRDSTGLNSPLHF. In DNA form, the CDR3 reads TGTGCCAGCAGAGATTCGACAGGGCTAAATTCACCCCTCCACTTT.

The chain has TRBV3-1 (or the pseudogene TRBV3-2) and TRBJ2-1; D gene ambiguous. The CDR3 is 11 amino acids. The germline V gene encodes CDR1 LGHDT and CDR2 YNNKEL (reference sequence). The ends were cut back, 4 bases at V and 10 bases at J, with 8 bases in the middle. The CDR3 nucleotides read TGTGCCAGCAGCCCCGGAGAGGAGCAGTTCTTC. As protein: CASSPGEEQFF.

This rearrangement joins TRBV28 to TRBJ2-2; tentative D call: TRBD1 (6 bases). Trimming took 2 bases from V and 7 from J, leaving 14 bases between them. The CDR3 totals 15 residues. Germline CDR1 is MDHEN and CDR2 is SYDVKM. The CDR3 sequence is CASSLPQGRSGELFF. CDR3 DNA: TGTGCCAGCAGTTTACCCCAGGGGCGAAGCGGGGAGCTGTTTTTT.

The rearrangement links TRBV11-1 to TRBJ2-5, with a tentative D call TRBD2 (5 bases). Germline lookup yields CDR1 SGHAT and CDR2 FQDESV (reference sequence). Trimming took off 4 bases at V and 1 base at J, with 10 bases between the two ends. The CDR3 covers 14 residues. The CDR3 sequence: CASSYWGAQETQYF. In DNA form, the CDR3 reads TGTGCCAGCAGCTATTGGGGAGCCCAAGAGACCCAGTACTTC. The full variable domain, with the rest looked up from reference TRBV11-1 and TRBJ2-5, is EAEVAQSPRYKITEKSQAVAFWCDPISGHATLYWYRQILGQGPELLVQFQDESVVDDSQLPKDRFSAERLKGVDSTLKIQPAELGDSAMYLCASSYWGAQETQYFGPGTRLLVL.

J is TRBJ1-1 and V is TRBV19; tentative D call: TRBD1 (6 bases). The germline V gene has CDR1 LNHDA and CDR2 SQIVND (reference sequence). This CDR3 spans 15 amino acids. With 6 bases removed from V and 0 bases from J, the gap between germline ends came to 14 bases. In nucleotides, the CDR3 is TGTGCCAGTAGCTACCGACAGGCCGTGAACACTGAAGCTTTCTTT. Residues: CASSYRQAVNTEAFF.

Written as DNA, the CDR3 is TGTGCCAGCAGCCCCGGGACAGGGGATTACAATGAGCAGTTCTTC. It translates to CASSPGTGDYNEQFF. The chain uses TRBV9 and TRBJ2-1; 10 nucleotides match TRBD1. The germline V gene has CDR1 SGDLS and CDR2 YYNGEE. V was pared by 4 bases and J by 4 bases, with 5 bases of the junction left unmatched. The CDR3 has 15 amino acids.

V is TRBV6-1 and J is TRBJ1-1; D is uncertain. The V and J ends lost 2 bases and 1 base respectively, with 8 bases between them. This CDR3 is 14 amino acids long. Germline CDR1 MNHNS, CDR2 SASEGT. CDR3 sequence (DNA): TGTGCCAGCAGTGAAATTCACGGGAACACTGAAGCTTTCTTT. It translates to CASSEIHGNTEAFF.

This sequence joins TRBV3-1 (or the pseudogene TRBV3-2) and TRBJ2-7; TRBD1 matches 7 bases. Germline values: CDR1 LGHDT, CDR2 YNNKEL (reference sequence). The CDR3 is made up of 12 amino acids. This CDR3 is CAQDRASYEQYF. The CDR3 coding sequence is TGTGCTCAAGACAGGGCCTCCTACGAGCAGTACTTC.

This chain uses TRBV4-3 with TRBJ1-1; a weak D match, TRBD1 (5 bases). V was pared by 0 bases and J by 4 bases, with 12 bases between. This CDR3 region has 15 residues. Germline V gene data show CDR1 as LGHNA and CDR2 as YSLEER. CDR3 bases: TGCGCCAGCAGCCAAGAGCAGGGCCCGGGCACTGAAGCTTTCTTT. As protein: CASSQEQGPGTEAFF.

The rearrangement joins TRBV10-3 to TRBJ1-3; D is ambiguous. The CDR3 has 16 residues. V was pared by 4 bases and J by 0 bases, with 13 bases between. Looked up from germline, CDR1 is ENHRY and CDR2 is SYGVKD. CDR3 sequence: CAISGQGGASGNTIYF. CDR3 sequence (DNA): TGTGCCATCAGTGGCCAAGGAGGAGCCTCTGGAAACACCATATATTTT.

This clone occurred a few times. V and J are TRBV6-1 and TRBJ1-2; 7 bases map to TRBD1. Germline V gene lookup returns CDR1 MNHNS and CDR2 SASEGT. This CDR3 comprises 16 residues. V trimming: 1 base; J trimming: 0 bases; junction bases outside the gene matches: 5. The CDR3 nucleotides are TGTGCCAGCAGTGAAGTAGGGGACAGACCTAACTATGGCTACACCTTC. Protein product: CASSEVGDRPNYGYTF.